Reported below is one T cell receptor beta chain. The entry originates in a study of T cell changes during pregnancy in multiple sclerosis. Clones were sequenced by immunoSEQ multiplex PCR, and TCRdb holds only the in-frame ones, with some missing. This table holds around 68,000 clones, around 92% found once. Germline V gives CDR1 MNHEY, CDR2 SVGAGI. The ends were cut back, 6 bases at V and 2 bases at J, with 10 bases in the middle. This CDR3 comprises 13 residues. The TCR originated in a female donor in good health, enrolled as a control in a pregnancy study. Here the sequenced sample was peripheral blood, taken in the third trimester of pregnancy. The V gene is TRBV6-5, the J gene TRBJ2-5, with D tentatively TRBD2 (5 bases). The CDR3 nucleotides read TGTGCCAGCAGAACTCCGGGACAAGAGACCCAGTACTTC. Encoded protein: CASRTPGQETQYF.